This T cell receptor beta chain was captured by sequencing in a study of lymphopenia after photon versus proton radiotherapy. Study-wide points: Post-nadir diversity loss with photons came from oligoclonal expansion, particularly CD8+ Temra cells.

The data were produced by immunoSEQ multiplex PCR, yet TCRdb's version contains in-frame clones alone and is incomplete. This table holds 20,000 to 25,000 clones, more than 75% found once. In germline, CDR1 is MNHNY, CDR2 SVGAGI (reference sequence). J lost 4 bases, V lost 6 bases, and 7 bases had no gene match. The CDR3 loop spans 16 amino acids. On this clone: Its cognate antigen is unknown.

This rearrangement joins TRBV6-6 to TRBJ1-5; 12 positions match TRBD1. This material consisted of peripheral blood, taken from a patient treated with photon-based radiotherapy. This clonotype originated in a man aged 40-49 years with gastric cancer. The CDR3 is CASRGPGQGANQPQHF. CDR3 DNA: TGTGCCAGCAGAGGACCGGGACAGGGGGCGAATCAGCCCCAGCATTTT.